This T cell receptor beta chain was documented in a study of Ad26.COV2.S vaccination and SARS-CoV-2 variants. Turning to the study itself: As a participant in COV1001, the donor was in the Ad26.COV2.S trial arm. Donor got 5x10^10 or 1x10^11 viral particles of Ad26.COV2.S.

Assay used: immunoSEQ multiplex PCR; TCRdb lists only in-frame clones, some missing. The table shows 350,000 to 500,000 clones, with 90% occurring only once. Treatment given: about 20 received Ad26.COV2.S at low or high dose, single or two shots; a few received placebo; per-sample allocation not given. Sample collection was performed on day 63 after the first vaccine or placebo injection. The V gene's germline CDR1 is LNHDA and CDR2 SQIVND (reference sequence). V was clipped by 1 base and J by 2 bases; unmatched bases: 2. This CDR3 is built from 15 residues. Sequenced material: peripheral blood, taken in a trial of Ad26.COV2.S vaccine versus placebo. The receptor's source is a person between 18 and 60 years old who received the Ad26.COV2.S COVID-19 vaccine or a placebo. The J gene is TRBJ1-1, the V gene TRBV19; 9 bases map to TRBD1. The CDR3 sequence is CASSIGDRVNTEAFF. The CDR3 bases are TGTGCCAGTAGTATAGGGGACAGGGTAAACACTGAAGCTTTCTTT.